These 24 T cell receptor beta chains came from one sample sequenced in a study of pediatric ulcerative colitis. The rectum was sampled with one to two pinch biopsies at colonoscopy. Data came from immunoSEQ multiplex PCR; TCRdb stores just in-frame clones and leaves some out. The table has some 40,000 clones, 65% to 85% seen once. Sequencing was done on a sample of gut tissue. All receptors come from a boy aged 5-17 years with severe ulcerative colitis.

The chain couples TRBV5-1 to TRBJ2-1, with 11 positions matching TRBD2. The CDR3 sequence is 17 residues long. The V and J ends lost 0 bases and 4 bases, in that order; junction bases with no gene match: 6. CDR1 and CDR2 from the germline V gene are SGHRS and YFSETQ. As DNA, the CDR3 is TGCGCCAGCAGCTTGGCGCTAGCGGGGGGTGCGTACAATGAGCAGTTCTTC. Residues: CASSLALAGGAYNEQFF.

This rearrangement joins TRBV15 to TRBJ1-1; possible D gene TRBD1, 5 bases. Deletions cut 1 base from V and 1 base from J, with 7 bases between. The CDR3 totals 14 residues. Per germline, CDR1 LNHNV and CDR2 YYDKDF (reference sequence). The CDR3, as DNA: TGTGCCACCAGCAGAGGGGGGGAGAACACTGAAGCTTTCTTT. Translating it yields CATSRGGENTEAFF.

This sequence joins TRBV15 and TRBJ2-7, with D unclear. V was shortened by 0 bases and J by 1 base, with 10 bases between the two germline ends. The CDR3 extends over 15 amino acids. Looked up from germline, CDR1 is LNHNV and CDR2 is YYDKDF (reference sequence). CDR3 region: CATSRETGSSYEQYF. The DNA of the CDR3 is TGTGCCACCAGCAGAGAAACGGGTTCTTCCTACGAGCAGTACTTC.

The CDR3 loop is CASRHGIYEQYF. Here the CDR3 DNA reads TGTGCCAGCCGTCACGGGATCTACGAGCAGTACTTC. The chain is built from TRBV6-5 and TRBJ2-7; D might be TRBD2 (5 bases). The germline CDR1 and CDR2 sequences are MNHEY and SVGAGI. The CDR3 loop spans 12 amino acids. The ends were cut back, 8 bases at V and 3 bases at J, with 11 bases in the middle.

This clone was seen once. The chain links TRBV7-2 to TRBJ2-3; 13 bases align to TRBD2. CDR3 length: 17 amino acids. Germline-derived CDR1 and CDR2 are SGHTA and FQGNSA. V shed 1 base, J shed 3 bases, and the junction held 4 bases outside the gene matches. The DNA of the CDR3 is TGTGCCAGCAGCTTAGAACTAGCGGGGGGGCGTACAGATACGCAGTATTTT. It yields the protein CASSLELAGGRTDTQYF.

This chain uses TRBV12-5 with TRBJ2-5, with D maybe TRBD1 (5 bases). CDR1 is LGHNT, CDR2 FRNRAP, per germline. This CDR3 has 16 amino acids. The germline V and J ends were trimmed by 2 bases and 5 bases, with 18 bases remaining between them. The CDR3 bases are TGTGCTAGTGGTTTGATTTTGTCGGGCAGGGCGGAGACCCAGTACTTC. Its protein product is CASGLILSGRAETQYF.

The chain couples TRBV6-1 to TRBJ2-7; 8 positions agree with TRBD1. CDR3 length: 15 amino acids. Germline trimming cut 3 bases from V and 3 bases from J; bases unmatched to any gene: 7. CDR1 and CDR2 (germline): MNHNS, SASEGT. This CDR3 is CASSEASGGHYEQYF. CDR3 nucleotide sequence: TGTGCCAGCAGTGAGGCGTCAGGGGGCCACTACGAGCAGTACTTC.

The chain combines TRBV6-5 with TRBJ2-5; 11 bases agree with TRBD2. CDR1 MNHEY and CDR2 SVGAGI come from the germline V gene. Trimming cost V 4 bases and J 2 bases; bases outside gene matches: 6. CDR3 length: 16 residues. CDR3 nucleotide sequence: TGTGCCAGCAGTTCCGGGACTAGCGGAGCACAAGAGACCCAGTACTTC. As protein: CASSSGTSGAQETQYF.

This clone was detected a few times. This chain joins TRBV5-4 and TRBJ2-7, with TRBD1 matching 8 bases. The germline gives CDR1 SGHNT, CDR2 YYREEE (reference sequence). CDR3 length equals 15 residues. The V segment lost 1 base and the J segment 2 bases; nucleotides outside the gene matches: 5. DNA for the CDR3: TGTGCCAGCAGCTTGACCCGGACAGGGCCCTACGAGCAGTACTTC. It translates to CASSLTRTGPYEQYF. The full variable domain, rest sourced from reference TRBV5-4 and TRBJ2-7, is ETGVTQSPTHLIKTRGQQVTLRCSSQSGHNTVSWYQQALGQGPQFIFQYYREEENGRGNFPPRFSGLQFPNYSSELNVNALELDDSALYLCASSLTRTGPYEQYFGPGTRLTVT.

The CDR3 reads CASTTLTSYNEQFF. CDR3 in DNA: TGTGCCAGCACCACATTAACCTCCTACAATGAGCAGTTCTTC. This chain links TRBV5-8 with TRBJ2-1; D is uncertain. The CDR3 consists of 14 residues. Trimming pared 6 bases from V and 0 bases from J, leaving 10 bases between. CDR1 and CDR2 from the germline V gene are SGHTS and YDEGEE.

This chain uses TRBV6-5 with TRBJ2-7; D remains ambiguous. The CDR3 covers 16 residues. Germline-derived CDR1 and CDR2 are MNHEY and SVGAGI. The V end lost 0 bases, the J end lost 2 bases, and 14 bases lay between the germline ends. The chain's CDR3 is CASSYSRIRGTYEQYF. As DNA, the CDR3 is TGTGCCAGCAGTTACTCCAGAATTCGTGGAACCTACGAGCAGTACTTC.

V usage is TRBV6-5 and J usage is TRBJ1-1, with 8 bases lining up with TRBD1. Unmatched junction bases numbered 7, after V lost 0 bases and J lost 4 bases. Germline V CDR1 and CDR2: MNHEY, SVGAGI. The CDR3 contains 16 residues. The CDR3 sequence: CASSYSLTGGVTEAFF. The CDR3 coding sequence is TGTGCCAGCAGTTACTCTTTAACAGGGGGGGTCACTGAAGCTTTCTTT.

The chain has TRBV18 and TRBJ1-1; D ambiguous. Germline V gene data show CDR1 as KGHSH and CDR2 as LQKENI. Between the trimmed V and J ends, which lost 3 bases and 6 bases, there was a span of 20 bases. This CDR3 is built from 16 residues. In DNA, the CDR3 is TGTGCCAGCTCACCCCCAACCACAAGTGATCCTGCTGAAGCTTTCTTT. This encodes CASSPPTTSDPAEAFF.

The V and J genes are TRBV27 and TRBJ2-7; D is possibly TRBD1 or TRBD2 (5 bases each). Germline lookup yields CDR1 MNHEY and CDR2 SMNVEV (reference sequence). The CDR3 is 15 residues long. V was cut by 5 bases and J by 4 bases, with 18 bases left in between. The CDR3 region is CASSPPHPGGYEQYF. The CDR3 nucleotides are TGTGCCAGCAGTCCTCCTCACCCTGGGGGTTACGAGCAGTACTTC.

This chain joins TRBV7-9 and TRBJ1-1; D is uncertain. CDR1 and CDR2 (germline): SEHNR, FQNEAQ (reference sequence). V was trimmed by 7 bases and J by 6 bases, leaving 12 bases between them. The CDR3 is made up of 12 amino acids. As DNA, the CDR3 is TGTGCCAGCACCCTAGAAGCGGCTGAAGCTTTCTTT. It translates to CASTLEAAEAFF.

With regard to this clone: This CDR3 is missing its conserved last phenylalanine or tryptophan, likely due to a read error. The J gene is TRBJ1-6, the V gene TRBV9; 9 bases line up with TRBD1. This CDR3 spans 14 amino acids. The germline CDR1 and CDR2 sequences are SGDLS and YYNGEE. V trimming: 3 bases; J trimming: 8 bases; junction bases outside the gene matches: 3. The CDR3 nucleotides are TGTGCCAGCAGCGGGGGACAGGGTGATTCACCCCTCCACCTT. Residues: CASSGGQGDSPLHL.

The rearrangement joins TRBV6-1 to TRBJ1-4; TRBD1 might be the D (6 bases). Trimming removed 7 bases from V and 7 bases from J, with 19 bases in between. Germline loops: CDR1 MNHNS, CDR2 SASEGT. The CDR3 consists of 15 residues. CDR3 nucleotides: TGTGCCAGCACCACGGGGGGCCTCGGGGGTGAAAAACTGTTTTTT. It encodes CASTTGGLGGEKLFF.

By proportion, this clone is medium-sized. This rearrangement joins TRBV5-5 to TRBJ1-5; possible D gene TRBD1, 5 bases. Between the trimmed V and J ends, which lost 4 bases and 6 bases, there was a span of 14 bases. Germline CDR1 and CDR2: SGHKS and YYEKEE (reference sequence). This CDR3 has 14 residues. The CDR3 here is CASSQGHGTQPQHF. CDR3 bases: TGTGCCAGCAGCCAAGGGCATGGGACTCAGCCCCAGCATTTT. Supplemented by reference TRBV5-5 and TRBJ1-5, the full variable domain reads DAGVTQSPTHLIKTRGQQVTLRCSPISGHKSVSWYQQVLGQGPQFIFQYYEKEERGRGNFPDRFSARQFPNYSSELNVNALLLGDSALYLCASSQGHGTQPQHFGDGTRLSIL.

V gene TRBV5-1 combines with J gene TRBJ1-2, with 7 bases that match TRBD1. After removal of 0 bases from V and 7 bases from J, the junction contained 6 bases not matched to a gene. Germline V gives CDR1 SGHRS, CDR2 YFSETQ. The CDR3 is 14 residues long. CDR3 DNA: TGCGCCAGCAGCTTGGATAACAGGGGAGCTGGCTACACCTTC. Protein sequence: CASSLDNRGAGYTF.

The table lists this clone with a count of one. The chain combines TRBV29-1 with TRBJ1-4; D is undetermined. Trimming removed 7 bases from V and 0 bases from J, with 9 bases in between. This CDR3 comprises 13 residues. Germline CDR1 and CDR2: SQVTM and ANQGSEA. The DNA for the CDR3 is TGCAGCGCCCGGGGAACAACTAATGAAAAACTGTTTTTT. It translates to CSARGTTNEKLFF.

This clone was observed once. This chain joins TRBV9 and TRBJ2-5; 10 positions match TRBD2. The V segment lost 0 bases and the J segment 2 bases; nucleotides outside the gene matches: 7. This CDR3 is built from 17 residues. Germline V lookup: CDR1 SGDLS, CDR2 YYNGEE. CDR3 sequence: CASSVEHLLAGQETQYF. CDR3 nucleotide sequence: TGTGCCAGCAGCGTAGAGCACTTACTAGCGGGGCAAGAGACCCAGTACTTC.

V is TRBV19 and J is TRBJ1-2; weak D call: TRBD1 (5 bases). CDR1 and CDR2 (germline): LNHDA, SQIVND (reference sequence). This CDR3 region has 15 residues. Trimming removed 5 bases at V and 2 bases at J, with 15 bases between. The CDR3 DNA follows: TGTGCCAGTAGTTTGGTCCCTGGGGGAAACTATGGCTACACCTTC. Its protein is CASSLVPGGNYGYTF.

The rearrangement uses TRBV2 and TRBJ2-5; 7 bases line up with TRBD1. The CDR3 covers 11 residues. Germline CDR1 and CDR2: SNHLY and FYNNEI. The V gene end was trimmed by 7 bases and the J gene end by 6 bases; junction bases not matched to a gene: 2. As DNA, the CDR3 is TGTGCCAGCACTAGGGGGCAGACCCAGTACTTC. Translating it yields CASTRGQTQYF.

The chain uses TRBV5-4 and TRBJ1-2; tentative D call: TRBD1 (5 bases). This CDR3 is built from 14 residues. The germline V gene has CDR1 SGHNT and CDR2 YYREEE (reference sequence). V shed 4 bases and J shed 5 bases, with 15 bases lying between them. CDR3 region: CASSGKGQLYGYTF. CDR3 DNA sequence: TGTGCCAGCAGCGGGAAGGGGCAGCTGTATGGCTACACCTTC. Filled out from reference TRBV5-4 and TRBJ1-2, the complete variable domain reads ETGVTQSPTHLIKTRGQQVTLRCSSQSGHNTVSWYQQALGQGPQFIFQYYREEENGRGNFPPRFSGLQFPNYSSELNVNALELDDSALYLCASSGKGQLYGYTFGSGTRLTVV.